The next 10 T cell receptor beta chains were all read from a single sample in a study of blood T cell repertoires in COVID-19. Method: immunoSEQ multiplex PCR; TCRdb's copy keeps in-frame clones and lacks some. The sample has 170,000 or so clones; roughly 83% are singletons. The sequenced material came from peripheral blood. The receptors were sampled from a human donor in a cohort sampled during active COVID-19.

A few counts support this clone. The chain carries TRBV4-1 and TRBJ1-1; TRBD1 matches 7 bases. Germline lookup yields CDR1 MGHRA and CDR2 YSYEKL. After removal of 0 bases from V and 3 bases from J, the junction contained 4 bases not matched to a gene. This CDR3 has 15 amino acids. CDR3 amino acids: CASSQDEGAYTEAFF. CDR3 sequence (DNA): TGCGCCAGCAGCCAAGATGAGGGGGCTTACACTGAAGCTTTCTTT.

The rearrangement joins TRBV28 to TRBJ2-1; 9 bases match TRBD2. Germline V gene sequence: CDR1 MDHEN, CDR2 SYDVKM. There are 18 residues in the CDR3. V dropped 3 bases and J dropped 4; count of bases not matched to a gene: 13. The CDR3 loop is CASSLGTGLAGIYNEQFF. The CDR3 DNA is TGTGCCAGCAGTTTGGGGACGGGGCTAGCGGGAATATACAATGAGCAGTTCTTC.

This chain uses TRBV2 with TRBJ1-5, with D tentatively TRBD1 (5 bases). The CDR3 runs 15 residues. Germline V CDR1 and CDR2: SNHLY, FYNNEI. V lost 6 bases and J 3 bases, leaving 15 bases between the germline ends. CDR3 DNA: TGTGCCAGCAGCCCGGAGGGGTTAAACAATCAGCCCCAGCATTTT. Encoded protein: CASSPEGLNNQPQHF.

With regard to this clone: Other DNA sequences in the sample encode the same CDR3. The chain uses TRBV5-1 and TRBJ2-7; 9 bases line up with TRBD1. Germline CDR1 and CDR2: SGHRS and YFSETQ. This CDR3 is built from 14 residues. Trimming removed 4 bases from V and 3 bases from J; junction bases left unmatched: 5. CDR3 DNA: TGCGCCAGCAGCCCCGGGACAGGGAGCTACGAGCAGTACTTC. This gives the protein CASSPGTGSYEQYF.

The chain combines TRBV3-1 (or the pseudogene TRBV3-2) with TRBJ2-6; 10 nucleotides align to TRBD1. V gave up 7 bases and J gave up 0 bases; unmatched junction bases: 15. Germline V lookup: CDR1 LGHDT, CDR2 YNNKEL (reference sequence). This CDR3 has 20 residues. The CDR3 DNA is TGTGCCAGCACCCTAAGATCTAAGTGGGACAGGGGCTCTGGGGCCAACGTCCTGACTTTC. This codes for CASTLRSKWDRGSGANVLTF.

The chain is built from TRBV2 and TRBJ2-1; 11 nucleotides line up with TRBD2. Per the germline V gene, CDR1 is SNHLY and CDR2 is FYNNEI. J lost 5 bases, V lost 7 bases, and 7 bases had no gene match. This CDR3 is built from 15 residues. The CDR3 loop reads CASTLRGLADNEQFF. CDR3 DNA: TGTGCCAGCACCCTACGGGGACTAGCGGACAATGAGCAGTTCTTC.

This clone was detected a few times. The V gene is TRBV15, the J gene TRBJ1-4; tentatively, D is TRBD1 (6 bases). V lost 6 bases and J lost 4, with 12 bases in between. CDR1 is LNHNV, CDR2 YYDKDF, per germline (reference sequence). The CDR3 runs to 14 residues. The CDR3 nucleotides read TGTGCCACCAGAAACGACAGGCTTAATGAAAAACTGTTTTTT. It specifies CATRNDRLNEKLFF.

This chain's CDR3 is CASSGSGRLADTQYF. The CDR3 DNA sequence: TGTGCCAGCAGTGGTAGCGGGAGACTGGCAGATACGCAGTATTTT. The chain combines TRBV28 with TRBJ2-3; 9 bases agree with TRBD2. Germline-derived CDR1 and CDR2 are MDHEN and SYDVKM. The ends lost 5 bases at V and 4 bases at J; junction bases unmatched: 7. This CDR3 is 15 amino acids long.

The CDR3 region has the DNA TGTGCCAGCAGTTACTCCTACCCCAGGGCTGGAGGCTACACCTTC. Protein: CASSYSYPRAGGYTF. This sequence joins TRBV6-5 and TRBJ1-2; possible D gene TRBD1, 5 bases. The CDR3 has 15 amino acids. CDR1 is MNHEY, CDR2 SVGAGI, per germline. Trimming took 0 bases from V and 8 from J, leaving 16 bases between them.

The chain recombines TRBV6-5 with TRBJ1-1; a possible D gene is TRBD1 (6 bases). The CDR3 is made up of 14 amino acids. CDR1 is MNHEY and CDR2 is SVGAGI in the germline V gene. V was trimmed by 6 bases and J by 0 bases, leaving 11 bases between them. The CDR3 coding sequence is TGTGCCAGCAGCTCGGACAGTATGAACACTGAAGCTTTCTTT. Translation: CASSSDSMNTEAFF.